The text below deals with one TCR beta chain. Its antigen is not identified. These data are taken from a study of OX40 agonist ivuxolimab in advanced cancers. Turning to the study itself: A history of anti-PD-1, anti-PD-L1 or anti-CTLA-4 therapy was acceptable, and around 36% had some. Study results and limitations: CD8+ T cells averaged more expanded clones than CD4+.

TCRdb's copy holds only in-frame clones and misses some; the assay was immunoSEQ multiplex PCR. The profile shows 58,000 or so clones, over 75% of them singletons. The CDR3 loop spans 13 amino acids. Per the germline V gene, CDR1 is MDHEN and CDR2 is SYDVKM. V shed 5 bases and J 9 bases; nucleotides not matched to a gene: 7. Peripheral blood came from all dose cohorts at three timepoints. V is TRBV28 and J is TRBJ2-1, with 7 bases aligning to TRBD2. This specimen was CD4+ or CD8+ T cells sorted from blood, taken in a trial of the OX40 agonist ivuxolimab. This sequence was found in an adult with an advanced solid tumor such as melanoma, head and neck, liver or kidney cancer. CDR3 coding DNA: TGTGCCAGCAGTCCCGGTTGGGGGGGTGAGCAGTTCTTC. Amino acids: CASSPGWGGEQFF.